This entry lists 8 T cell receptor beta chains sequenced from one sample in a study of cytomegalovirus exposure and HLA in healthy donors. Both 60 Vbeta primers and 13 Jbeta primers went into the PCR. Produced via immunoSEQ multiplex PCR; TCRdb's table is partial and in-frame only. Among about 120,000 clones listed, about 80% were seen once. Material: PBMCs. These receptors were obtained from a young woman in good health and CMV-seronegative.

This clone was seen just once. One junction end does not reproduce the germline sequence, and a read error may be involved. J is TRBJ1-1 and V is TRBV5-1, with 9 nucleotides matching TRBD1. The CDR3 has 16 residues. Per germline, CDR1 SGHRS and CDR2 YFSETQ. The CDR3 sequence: CASSSTPGTGPSEVFF. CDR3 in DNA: TGCGCCAGCAGCTCAACACCAGGGACAGGGCCCAGTGAAGTTTTCTTT.

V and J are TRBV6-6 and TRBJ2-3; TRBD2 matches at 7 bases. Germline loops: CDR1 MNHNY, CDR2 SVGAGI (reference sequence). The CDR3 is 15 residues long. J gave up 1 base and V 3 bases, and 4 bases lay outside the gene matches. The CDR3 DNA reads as TGTGCCAGCAGTTATGGGCTAGCGGGCACAGATACGCAGTATTTT. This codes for CASSYGLAGTDTQYF.

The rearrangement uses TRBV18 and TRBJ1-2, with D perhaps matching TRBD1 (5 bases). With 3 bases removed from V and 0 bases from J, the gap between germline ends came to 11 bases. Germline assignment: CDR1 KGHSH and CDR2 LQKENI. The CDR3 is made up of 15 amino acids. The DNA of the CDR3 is TGTGCCAGCTCACCGGCCGGGGGGGCTAACTATGGCTACACCTTC. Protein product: CASSPAGGANYGYTF.

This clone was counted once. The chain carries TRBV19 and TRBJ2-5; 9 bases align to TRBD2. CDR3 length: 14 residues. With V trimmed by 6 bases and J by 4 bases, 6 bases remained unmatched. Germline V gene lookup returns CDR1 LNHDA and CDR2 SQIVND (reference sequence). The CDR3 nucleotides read TGTGCCAGTAGCGTGGGACTAGCTACAGAGACCCAGTACTTC. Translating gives CASSVGLATETQYF.

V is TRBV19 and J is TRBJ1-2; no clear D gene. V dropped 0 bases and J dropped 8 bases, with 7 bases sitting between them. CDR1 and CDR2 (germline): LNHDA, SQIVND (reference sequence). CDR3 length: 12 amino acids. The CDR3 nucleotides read TGTGCCAGTAGTATAGATCTTTTCGGCTACACCTTC. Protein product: CASSIDLFGYTF. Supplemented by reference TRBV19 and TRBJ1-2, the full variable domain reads DGGITQSPKYLFRKEGQNVTLSCEQNLNHDAMYWYRQDPGQGLRLIYYSQIVNDFQKGDIAEGYSVSREKKESFPLTVTSAQKNPTAFYLCASSIDLFGYTFGSGTRLTVV.

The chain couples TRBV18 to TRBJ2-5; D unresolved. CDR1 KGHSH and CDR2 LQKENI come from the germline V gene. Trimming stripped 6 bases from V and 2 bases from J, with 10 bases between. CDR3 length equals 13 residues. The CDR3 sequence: CASSRGDQETQYF. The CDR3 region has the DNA TGTGCCAGCTCCCGCGGAGATCAAGAGACCCAGTACTTC.

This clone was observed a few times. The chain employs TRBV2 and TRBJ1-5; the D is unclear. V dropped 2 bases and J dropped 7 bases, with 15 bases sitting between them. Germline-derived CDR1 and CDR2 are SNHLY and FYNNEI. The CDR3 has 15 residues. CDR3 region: CASSEIAGVDQPQHF. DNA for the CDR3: TGTGCCAGCAGTGAAATTGCCGGGGTTGACCAGCCCCAGCATTTT. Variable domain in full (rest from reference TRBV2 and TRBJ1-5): EPEVTQTPSHQVTQMGQEVILRCVPISNHLYFYWYRQILGQKVEFLVSFYNNEISEKSEIFDDQFSVERPDGSNFTLKIRSTKLEDSAMYFCASSEIAGVDQPQHFGDGTRLSIL.

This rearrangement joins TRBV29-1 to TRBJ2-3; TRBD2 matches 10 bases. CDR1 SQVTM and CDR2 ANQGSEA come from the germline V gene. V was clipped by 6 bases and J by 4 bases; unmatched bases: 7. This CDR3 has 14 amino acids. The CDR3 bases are TGCAGCGTATTTAGCGGGGGGCTCCCAGATACGCAGTATTTT. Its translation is CSVFSGGLPDTQYF.